This record concerns one T cell receptor (beta chain) sequence. CDR1 and CDR2 from the germline V gene are SGHTA and FQGNSA. Trimming took 10 bases from V and 4 from J; bases not matched to a gene: 12. CDR3 size: 15 residues. Use of 60 Vbeta and 13 Jbeta primers characterized the PCR. This table comes from immunoSEQ multiplex PCR, and its TCRdb copy is limited to in-frame clones, with some not included. In the table there are about 150,000 clones, approximately 81% of which are singletons. This sample is drawn from a study of cytomegalovirus exposure and HLA in healthy donors. This rearrangement joins TRBV7-2 to TRBJ1-5; TRBD1 aligns across 8 bases. Input material: PBMCs. This receptor was taken from a middle-aged man in good health and CMV-seropositive. CDR3 nucleotide sequence: TGTGCCACGGCTCCCAGGGGGCTAATGAATCAGCCCCAGCATTTT. Translated: CATAPRGLMNQPQHF.